This T cell receptor beta chain derives from a study of lymphopenia after photon versus proton radiotherapy. The study's findings and limits: After lymphocyte nadir, photon-treated repertoires showed oligoclonal expansion, especially CD8+ Temra. Relative stability marked proton patients; photon patients lost diversity and naive cells.

Here immunoSEQ multiplex PCR was the method, and the copy in TCRdb shows in-frame clones only, minus some. The table lists 75,000 to 90,000 clones, 83% of them singletons, with over 1.3% in the top ten. To note about this clone: Its antigen is not known.

The V gene end was trimmed by 1 base and the J gene end by 3 bases; junction bases not matched to a gene: 1. CDR1 and CDR2 from the germline V gene are WSHSY and SAAADI. CDR3 length equals 16 residues. The sample was peripheral blood, taken from a patient treated with proton-based radiotherapy. The receptor's source is a man in his sixties with pancreatic cancer. The V call is TRBV10-2, the J call TRBJ2-5, with 14 bases that match TRBD2. The CDR3 here is CASSEWTSGRKETQYF. DNA for the CDR3: TGCGCCAGCAGTGAGTGGACTAGCGGGAGGAAAGAGACCCAGTACTTC.